What follows describes a single T cell receptor beta chain. Germline V lookup: CDR1 GTSNPN, CDR2 SVGIG (reference sequence). The CDR3 runs to 11 residues. The V and J ends lost 2 bases and 7 bases respectively, with 6 bases between them. This specimen comes from a study of T cells in Graves' hyperthyroidism and ophthalmopathy. Amplified TCR beta CDR3 regions came from RNA transcripts. The primer set for the first-round RT-PCR of the TCR CDR3 was HTBI. MiXCR, applied by TCRdb to the multiplex PCR reads, yields one record per CDR3 protein. The sample holds about 480,000 distinct CDR3 sequences, about 20% seen once.

This rearrangement joins TRBV30 to TRBJ2-1, with D maybe TRBD1 (5 bases). Sample: blood. This TCR was recovered from a woman in her 70s with Graves' ophthalmopathy. CDR3: CAWSKGNEQFF. The DNA for the CDR3 is TGTGCCTGGAGTAAGGGGAATGAGCAGTTCTTC. The full variable domain, with the rest looked up from reference TRBV30 and TRBJ2-1, is SQTIHQWPATLVQPVGSPLSLECTVEGTSNPNLYWYRQAAGRGLQLLFYSVGIGQISSEVPQNLSASRPQDRQFILSSKKLLLSDSGFYLCAWSKGNEQFFGPGTRLTVL.